The present entry profiles one T cell receptor (beta chain) with its context. Its matching antigen is unknown. This sample stems from a study of CD4 T cells in relation to SARS-CoV-2 and coronaviruses. Study-wide results and caveats: No crossreactivity against non-spike viral proteins was tested here.

This CDR3 is 14 amino acids long. Germline V gives CDR1 GTSNPN, CDR2 SVGIG (reference sequence). Trimming cost V 1 base and J 13 bases, with 19 bases left between them. Using immunoSEQ multiplex PCR, the repertoire was profiled, and TCRdb retains in-frame clones only, with some absent. Of approximately 41,000 clones in the sample, approximately 84% are singletons; the top ten hold around 1.3%. For approximately 10 days, approximately 10^5 sorted CD4+ cells grew with T cell-depleted PBMCs and CEF. The receptor was isolated from an adult with COVID-19. Specimen: naive CD4+ T cells from PBMCs, cultured in vitro. Stated subset: naive CD4+ T cells isolated by negative enrichment. The genes are TRBV30 and TRBJ1-4; D is ambiguous. The CDR3 nucleotides read TGTGCCTGGAGTGGGGCCGCATTCACAAAACGACTGTTTTTT. Translating it yields CAWSGAAFTKRLFF.